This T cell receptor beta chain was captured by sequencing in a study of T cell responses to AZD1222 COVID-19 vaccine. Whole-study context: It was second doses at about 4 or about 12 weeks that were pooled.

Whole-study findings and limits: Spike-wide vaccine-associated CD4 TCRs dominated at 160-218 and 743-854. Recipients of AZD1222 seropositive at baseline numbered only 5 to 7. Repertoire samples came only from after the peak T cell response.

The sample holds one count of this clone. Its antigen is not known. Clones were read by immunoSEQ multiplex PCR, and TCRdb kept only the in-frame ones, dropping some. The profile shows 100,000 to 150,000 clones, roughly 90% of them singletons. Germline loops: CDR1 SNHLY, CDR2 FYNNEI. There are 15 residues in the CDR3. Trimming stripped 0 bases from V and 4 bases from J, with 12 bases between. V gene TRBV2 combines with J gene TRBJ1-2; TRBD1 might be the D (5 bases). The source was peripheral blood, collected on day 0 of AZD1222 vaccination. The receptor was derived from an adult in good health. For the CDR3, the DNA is TGTGCCAGCAGTGAAGCACTCGGGGACCCCTATGGCTACACCTTC. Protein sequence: CASSEALGDPYGYTF.